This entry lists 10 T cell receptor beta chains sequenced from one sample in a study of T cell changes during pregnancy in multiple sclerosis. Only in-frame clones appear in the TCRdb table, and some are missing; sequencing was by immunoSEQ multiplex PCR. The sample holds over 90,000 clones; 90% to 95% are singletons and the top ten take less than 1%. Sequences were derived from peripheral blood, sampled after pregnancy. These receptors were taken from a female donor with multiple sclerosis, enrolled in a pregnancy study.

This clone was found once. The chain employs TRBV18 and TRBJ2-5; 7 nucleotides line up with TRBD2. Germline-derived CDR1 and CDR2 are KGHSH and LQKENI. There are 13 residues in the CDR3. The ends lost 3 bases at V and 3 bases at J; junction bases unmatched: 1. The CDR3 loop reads CASSPRGEETQYF. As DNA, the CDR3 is TGTGCCAGCTCACCCCGGGGGGAAGAGACCCAGTACTTC.

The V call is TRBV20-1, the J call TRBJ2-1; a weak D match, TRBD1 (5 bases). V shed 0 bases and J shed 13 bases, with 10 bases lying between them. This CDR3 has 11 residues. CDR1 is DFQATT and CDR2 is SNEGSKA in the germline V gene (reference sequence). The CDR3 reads CSARDQQGQFF. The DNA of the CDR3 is TGCAGTGCTAGAGATCAGCAGGGACAGTTCTTC.

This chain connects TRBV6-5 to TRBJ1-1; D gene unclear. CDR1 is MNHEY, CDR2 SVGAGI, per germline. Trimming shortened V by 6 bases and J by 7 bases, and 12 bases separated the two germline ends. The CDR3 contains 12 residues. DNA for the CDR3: TGTGCCAGCAGCCCGGACTCAGGTGAAGCTTTCTTT. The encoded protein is CASSPDSGEAFF.

This chain's CDR3 is CASSLRQGADEQYF. CDR3 nucleotide sequence: TGCGCCAGCAGCTTGCGACAGGGGGCCGACGAGCAGTACTTC. This chain links TRBV5-1 with TRBJ2-7; TRBD1 matches 10 bases. J gave up 5 bases and V 1 base, and 3 bases lay outside the gene matches. The germline V gene encodes CDR1 SGHRS and CDR2 YFSETQ. The CDR3 is 14 residues long.

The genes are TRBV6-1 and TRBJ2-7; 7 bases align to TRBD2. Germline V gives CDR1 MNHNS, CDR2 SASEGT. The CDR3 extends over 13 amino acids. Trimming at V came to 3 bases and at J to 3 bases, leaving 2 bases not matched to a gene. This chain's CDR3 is CASSETSYYEQYF. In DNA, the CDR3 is TGTGCCAGCAGTGAGACTAGCTACTACGAGCAGTACTTC.

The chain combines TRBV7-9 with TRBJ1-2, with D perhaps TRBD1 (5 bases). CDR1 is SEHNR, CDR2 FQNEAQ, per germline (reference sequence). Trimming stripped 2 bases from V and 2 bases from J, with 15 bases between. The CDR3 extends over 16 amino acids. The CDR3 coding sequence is TGTGCCAGCAGCTTAAGCCGCTTCGGGGGAAACTATGGCTACACCTTC. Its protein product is CASSLSRFGGNYGYTF.

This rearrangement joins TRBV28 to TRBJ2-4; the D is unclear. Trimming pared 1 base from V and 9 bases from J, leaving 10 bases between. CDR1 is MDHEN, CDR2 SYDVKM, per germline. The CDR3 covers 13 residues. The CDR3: CASSLSSESIQYF. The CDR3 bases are TGTGCCAGCAGTTTATCAAGCGAGAGCATTCAGTACTTC.

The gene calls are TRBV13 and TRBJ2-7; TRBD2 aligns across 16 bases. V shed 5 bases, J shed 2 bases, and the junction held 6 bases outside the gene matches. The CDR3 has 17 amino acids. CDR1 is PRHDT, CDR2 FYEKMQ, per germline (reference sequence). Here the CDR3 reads CASSPGLAGGWPYEQYF. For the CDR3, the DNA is TGTGCCAGCAGCCCGGGACTAGCGGGAGGGTGGCCCTACGAGCAGTACTTC. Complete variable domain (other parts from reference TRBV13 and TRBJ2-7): AAGVIQSPRHLIKEKRETATLKCYPIPRHDTVYWYQQGPGQDPQFLISFYEKMQSDKGSIPDRFSAQQFSDYHSELNMSSLELGDSALYFCASSPGLAGGWPYEQYFGPGTRLTVT.

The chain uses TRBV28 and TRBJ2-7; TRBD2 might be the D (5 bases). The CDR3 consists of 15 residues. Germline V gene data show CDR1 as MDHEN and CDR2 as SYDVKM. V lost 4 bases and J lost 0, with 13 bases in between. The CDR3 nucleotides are TGTGCCAGCAGTTCAGTCGGGAAGAGCTCCTACGAGCAGTACTTC. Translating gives CASSSVGKSSYEQYF.

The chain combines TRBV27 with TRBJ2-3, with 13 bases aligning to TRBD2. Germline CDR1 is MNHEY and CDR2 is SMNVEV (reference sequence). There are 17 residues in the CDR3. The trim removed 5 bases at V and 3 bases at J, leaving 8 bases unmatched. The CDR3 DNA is TGTGCCAGCAGTAGGACTAGCGGGAGCTTGCGAACAGATACGCAGTATTTT. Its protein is CASSRTSGSLRTDTQYF.